This entry features one T cell receptor (beta chain) sequence. This clone was counted a few times. Its antigen is unknown. Nothing much larger sits one base from this clone, and base qualities are not available. The cohort was made up of 650 to 700 healthy bone marrow donors. All cohort members were sampled while nominally healthy, although unrecorded immune exposures were likely present. The donor was CMV seropositive and was included in the group of some 290 seropositive cohort members. Each donor provided a peripheral blood sample, and peripheral blood mononuclear cells were used for TCR beta sequencing. Genomic DNA was extracted from the blood cell samples with the Qiagen DNeasy Blood Extraction Kit. The data were obtained in a study of cytomegalovirus exposure and HLA in healthy donors (dated by TCRdb to about 2017). For the wider study: According to an earlier analysis of several hundred of the donors, some 170 million T cells yielded approximately 120 million unique TCR beta sequences and less than 300 Gb of sequence data. An early release covering roughly 640 HLA-typed donors comprised approximately 300 gigabases of sequencing data and 85 million to 100 million unique TCR sequences. Among the roughly 400 genotyped donors, about 85% belonged to the genetic ancestry cluster associated with self-reported Caucasian donors. The study was designed to test whether signatures of past pathogen exposure could be identified by cataloging public T cell receptors. The study profiled the T cell repertoires of some 610 subjects by immunosequencing and related them to cytomegalovirus serostatus. A separate validation cohort of about 110 different subjects was used in addition to the roughly 700-subject first cohort. To predict cytomegalovirus infection status, the study combined high-throughput TCR immunosequencing, statistical association of individual TCRs with disease status, and machine learning. A later analysis re-analyzed previously published TCR beta repertoires from 500 to 700 donors and added high-resolution HLA genotyping to study TCR occurrence patterns. Rather than using new phenotypic data, the later analysis identified candidate immune exposures from TCR beta sequences and from how often those sequences occurred across donors. An earlier analysis of around 640 of the donors used high-throughput TCR beta sequencing to judge whether each TCR beta V gene segment behaved as functional or pseudogenic. Donor age, sex, ethnicity and CMV serostatus were compiled together with the repertoire data. Genome-wide SNP genotypes for about 65% of the roughly 700 donors were used in a later genetic analysis, which treated that subset as a discovery cohort. All discovery cohort repertoires had been generated using a single sequencing platform. HLA typing included class I and class II loci at four-digit resolution. The number of typed donors differed by locus: roughly 620-640 for A, B, C, DRB1 and DQB1; roughly 510 for DQA1; approximately 600 for DPA1; and about 470 for DPB1. Because of strong linkage in the cohort, roughly five DR-DQ haplotypes were treated as single units for association and clustering. Across about 380 genotyped donors of the cohort, an average of roughly 250,000 unique TCR beta nucleotide sequences per donor were sequenced, and roughly 17% of those sequences were non-productive.

Preparation of the library involved the immunoSEQ multiplex PCR assay. For the multiplex PCR, a mixture combining 60 forward primers for TCR Vbeta segments and 13 reverse primers for TCR Jbeta segments was used. Amplification of the CDR3 region of rearranged TCR beta genes was performed with a multiplex PCR assay on genomic DNA. On the Illumina HiSeq System, the amplified TCR beta libraries were sequenced as 87-base-pair reads. From the authors' description of their analysis: Across the roughly 700 repertoires, a later analysis counted tens of millions of unique TCR beta chains, roughly 11 million of which were shared by at least two donors. Raw reads were error-corrected and collapsed into unique sequences with a nearest-neighbor algorithm that merged closely related sequences to remove PCR and sequencing errors. To assign V, D and J gene segments, CDR3 sequences were aligned to IMGT reference sequences. Each retained sequence needed at least a six-nucleotide match to both a V gene segment and a J gene segment. Rearrangements were classified as productive when the CDR3 lacked stop codons and remained in frame with V and J, and all other rearrangements were classified as non-productive. Following IMGT convention, CDR3 was defined as the stretch from the second conserved V-encoded cysteine to the conserved J-encoded phenylalanine. In an earlier analysis of around 570 of the donors, sequences lacking an unambiguous match to a single V gene segment were excluded. An earlier analysis of several hundred of the donors called V segments functional above 56.7% productive rearrangements and segregating when the between-donor standard deviation exceeded 5%. A statistical classification framework was built to diagnose cytomegalovirus status from the catalog of TCR beta chain sequences. In a later analysis, TCR nucleotide sequences were compared against IMGT/GENE-DB human TR gene sequences so that V and J genes could be assigned. Using the TCRdist pipeline, a later analysis assigned CDR3 sequences along with most-parsimonious VDJ recombination scenarios. In a later analysis, each TCR beta chain was defined by its CDR3 amino acid sequence together with its V-gene family, and reads lacking a unique V-gene family were excluded. A later analysis removed roughly 590 highly shared, low-generation-probability nucleotide sequences to deal with suspected cross-contamination and a sequencing artifact. A later analysis calculated a clonal expansion index for each public chain from normalized within-repertoire ranks of inferred template counts. In a later analysis, generation probabilities were computed using a VDJ recombination model fitted to out-of-frame rearrangements, and the results were checked against IGoR. In a later analysis, TCR-TCR, TCR-HLA and TCR-CMV co-occurrence was scored with hypergeometric tests, and a repertoire-size bias correction was applied to TCR pairs. False discovery rates were estimated in a later analysis by permuting HLA or CMV assignments 20 times. In a later analysis, co-occurring TCRs were grouped using DBSCAN, and TCRdist sequence similarity was added for clustering within HLA-allele-positive subsets. Repertoires with fewer than 30,000 or more than 120,000 public chains, plus five repertoires with anomalous nucleotide sharing, were excluded from co-occurrence clustering. TCRdb limited this immuneACCESS table to in-frame rearrangements with V and J called. A share of clones is missing; checked studies link under half to unresolved V genes, and the rest is unexplained. D and trimming were read from the DNA, whereas the V and J calls and clone size are those reported in that table. The sample profile shows under 150,000 clones; under 80% of them were found once. The ten largest clonotypes hold 3.5% to 5% of the sample.

Beyond this particular receptor, the publication reports: A cluster of highly shared sequence variants was judged likely to represent a technical artifact of the sequencing pipeline. The only immune exposure information available for the cohort was CMV serostatus. A later analysis found that most CMV-associated TCR beta chains appeared HLA-restricted, with HLA associations seemingly driven largely by CMV exposure. Presence/absence analyses assumed roughly uniform sequencing depth across donors, an assumption that may not hold. In a later analysis, HLA-associated TCR beta chains showed more clonal expansion and lower generation probabilities than non-associated chains that were equally common. According to a later analysis, TCR association rates differed among HLA loci, with DRB1 alleles showing the most associated TCRs and HLA-C alleles showing the fewest. Specific HLA alleles were associated with over 15,000 TCR beta sequences at a false discovery rate of 0.05 in a later analysis. In vitro tests confirmed that a few of the cytomegalovirus-associated TCR beta chains recognize cytomegalovirus antigens. When HLA alleles, especially DR and DQ, strongly co-occurred, attributing TCR associations to individual alleles was difficult. The classifier was reported to diagnose cytomegalovirus status with high specificity and sensitivity in both the original and validation cohorts. The study gave a list of 150 to 200 TCR beta chains associated with cytomegalovirus. A further reported finding was that TCR beta sequences accurately predicted the HLA-A and HLA-B alleles for most subjects in the first cohort. HLA typing was unavailable for some donors at each locus, so association tests used only the typed subset. V-gene and J-gene trimming of TCR beta chains was associated with a missense DCLRE1C variant in a later genetic analysis, and the association was replicated in an independent cohort. The authors suggested that the approach could potentially be generalized to other disease states and immunological phenotypes. An earlier analysis of 587 of the donors showed that most TCR beta V segments appeared in productive rearrangements either about 90% or about 30% of the time, which broadly matched IMGT annotations. Linkage disequilibrium might explain the correlated functional status among segregating V segments, but an unknown experimental factor could not be excluded. According to a later analysis, parvovirus B19, influenza, CMV and Epstein-Barr virus appeared linked to several top co-occurrence clusters. The cohort was sequenced for TCR beta chains only, and without alpha or paired-chain data the features that could be detected were limited. Compared with the approximately 670-donor mean, donors in an Asian-associated ancestry cluster had fewer N-insertions in productive TCRs, according to a later genetic analysis. Because counts were too low, 15 to 20 rarely observed V segments, including chromosome 9 orphons, were left out of the earlier analysis of approximately 500 of the donors. While some public TCRs were present in many individuals, most TCR sequences turned up only very rarely across donors.

The receptor was derived from a woman in her thirties or forties in good health and CMV-seropositive. The sample comprised PBMCs.

The bases read TGTGCCAGTTGGGCCGGCTTAGGAAACACCATATATTTT. Its product reads: CASWAGLGNTIYF. The chain is assembled from TRBV19 and TRBJ1-3; the D gene is unclear. The junction carries 12 bases between V and J, which are trimmed by 8 bases and 4 bases respectively. The CDR3 measures 13 amino acids from cysteine to phenylalanine. Only CDR3 DNA is held: 39 bases, read in frame from base 1. CDR1 LNHDA and CDR2 SQIVND were looked up in the germline V gene (reference sequence).